A selection of T cell receptor beta chains follows, all from one sample in a study of T-cell memory formation after mild COVID-19. In TCRdb, the 5' RACE reads were re-called with MiXCR into one record per CDR3 protein. The repertoire has about 340,000 distinct CDR3 sequences, around a sixth of them found once; the top ten carry 20% to 25%. The sequencing sample was made of PBMCs or a T cell subset sorted from them (not recorded which). The receptors were sampled from a man younger than 35 who had mild COVID-19 (a few samples of this study predate the infection). Cell type and time point are not known. Both conserved end residues are part of each CDR3. The order of the fields is J gene, D gene, V gene, clone size, CDR3 protein, CDR3 DNA. The D gene is left open where the match is weak. Some rows have no size entry. The others give once, few or many, or a class for an expanded clone.

>TRBJ2-5|TRBD1|TRBV5-1|.
CASSYRQGQETQYF
TGCGCCAGCAGTTACCGACAGGGACAAGAGACCCAGTACTTC
>TRBJ2-3|.|TRBV3-1|few
CASSQDLDGALYF
TGTGCCAGCAGCCAAGATCTTGACGGGGCTCTGTATTTT
>TRBJ2-7|TRBD2|TRBV7-8|.
CASSLPDRQSGDYEQYF
TGTGCCAGCAGCTTACCAGACCGCCAAAGCGGGGACTACGAGCAGTACTTC
>TRBJ1-5|.|TRBV2|many
CASTGSISNQPQHF
TGTGCCAGCACGGGAAGCATTAGCAATCAGCCCCAGCATTTT
>TRBJ2-1|.|TRBV10-3|many
CAITPTPGRREQFF
TGTGCCATCACCCCGACGCCGGGTCGGCGTGAGCAGTTCTTC
>TRBJ1-3|.|TRBV6-4|once
CASSPQAGNTIYF
TGTGCCAGCAGCCCGCAGGCTGGAAACACCATATATTTT
>TRBJ1-4|.|TRBV28|many
CASSSSHRKLFF
TGTGCCAGCAGTTCGTCACATCGGAAACTGTTTTTT
>TRBJ1-1|.|TRBV20-1|.
CSARDNFF
TGCAGTGCTAGAGATAATTTCTTT
>TRBJ2-5|.|TRBV12-3/TRBV12-4|few
CASSFMVQETQYF
TGTGCCAGCAGTTTTATGGTTCAAGAGACCCAGTACTTC
>TRBJ1-1|.|TRBV3-1|.
CASSQGWGVTEAFF
TGTGCCAGCAGCCAAGGTTGGGGGGTCACTGAAGCTTTCTTT
>TRBJ2-5|TRBD2|TRBV5-1|many
CASSLEGLAEETQYF
TGCGCCAGCAGCTTGGAGGGTCTAGCGGAAGAGACCCAGTACTTC
>TRBJ2-1|.|TRBV12-3/TRBV12-4|.
CASRPGEVGYDEQFF
TGTGCCAGCAGGCCGGGGGAGGTGGGCTACGATGAGCAGTTCTTC
>TRBJ2-5|TRBD2|TRBV6-2/TRBV6-3|.
CASSAAGGQETQYF
TGTGCCAGCAGCGCCGCGGGGGGGCAAGAGACCCAGTACTTC
>TRBJ2-5|.|TRBV10-2|few
CASSGPTGAQYF
TGCGCCAGCAGCGGGCCAACGGGGGCCCAGTACTTC
>TRBJ1-2|.|TRBV5-6|few
CASSFYISMAGYTF
TGTGCCAGCAGCTTCTATATATCTATGGCGGGCTACACCTTC
>TRBJ1-5|TRBD1|TRBV24-1|few
CATSETGVPAQHF
TGTGCCACCAGTGAAACAGGGGTCCCGGCCCAGCATTTT
>TRBJ2-7|.|TRBV2|.
CASSEARDVQYF
TGTGCCAGCAGTGAAGCGCGAGATGTGCAGTACTTC
>TRBJ2-1|TRBD2|TRBV6-4|.
CASSDSPSGGADGRFF
TGTGCCAGCAGTGACTCTCCTAGCGGGGGGGCCGATGGGCGGTTCTTC
>TRBJ2-5|.|TRBV5-1|many
CASSLVGGPQETQYF
TGTGCCAGCAGCTTAGTGGGGGGGCCGCAAGAGACCCAGTACTTC
>TRBJ1-1|.|TRBV4-3|few
CASRKAINTEAFF
TGCGCCAGCCGGAAAGCGATTAACACTGAAGCTTTCTTT
>TRBJ2-3|TRBD1|TRBV7-2|.
CASSPHPGQGPTQYF
TGTGCCAGCAGCCCCCATCCGGGACAGGGGCCGACGCAGTATTTT
>TRBJ2-3|.|TRBV28|few
CASSNHRVSGTDTQYF
TGTGCCAGCAGTAATCACAGGGTGTCCGGCACAGATACGCAGTATTTT
>TRBJ1-5|.|TRBV5-5|.
CASSRRDGNQPQHF
TGTGCCAGCAGCCGCAGGGATGGCAATCAGCCCCAGCATTTT
>TRBJ2-5|.|TRBV4-2|.
CASSQDLGGGAQYF
TGTGCCAGCAGCCAAGATTTGGGGGGTGGGGCCCAGTACTTC
>TRBJ2-3|TRBD1|TRBV11-2|many
CASSLRQGADTQYF
TGTGCCAGCAGCCTTCGACAGGGCGCAGATACGCAGTATTTT
>TRBJ2-2|TRBD2|TRBV19|few
CASSMVASGRSTGELFF
TGTGCCAGTAGTATGGTCGCTAGCGGGCGGAGCACCGGGGAGCTGTTTTTT
>TRBJ2-7|TRBD1|TRBV14|.
CASRRTGQGLTEQYF
TGTGCCAGCAGAAGAACGGGACAGGGATTAACCGAGCAGTACTTC
>TRBJ2-3|.|TRBV20-1|few
CSARDDVDTQYF
TGCAGTGCTAGAGATGATGTTGATACGCAGTATTTT
>TRBJ1-6|.|TRBV7-2|.
CASSLSGPHNSPLHF
TGTGCCAGCAGCTTATCGGGGCCTCATAATTCACCCCTCCACTTT
>TRBJ1-1|.|TRBV2|.
CASRSFPAHTEAFF
TGTGCCAGCAGAAGTTTCCCGGCGCATACTGAAGCTTTCTTT
>TRBJ1-3|.|TRBV6-6|few
CASSYLVTGSGNTIYF
TGTGCCAGCAGTTACTTGGTTACAGGCTCTGGAAACACCATATATTTT
>TRBJ2-6|.|TRBV5-1|few
CASSFHTRANVLTF
TGCGCCAGCAGCTTTCATACACGGGCCAACGTCCTGACTTTC